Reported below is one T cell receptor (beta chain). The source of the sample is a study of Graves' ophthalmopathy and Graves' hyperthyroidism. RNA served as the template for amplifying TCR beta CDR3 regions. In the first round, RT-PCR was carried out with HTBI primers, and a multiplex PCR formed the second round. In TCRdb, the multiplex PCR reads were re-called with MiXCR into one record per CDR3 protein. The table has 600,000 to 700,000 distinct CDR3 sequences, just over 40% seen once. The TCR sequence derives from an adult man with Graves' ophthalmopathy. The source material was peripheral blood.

CDR3 region: CASSLSTTSHSYEQYF. As DNA, the CDR3 is TGTGCCAGCAGCTTATCTACGACTAGTCACTCCTACGAGCAGTACTTC. J is TRBJ2-7 and V is TRBV7-2; D possibly corresponds to TRBD2 (6 bases). Germline CDR1 and CDR2: SGHTA and FQGNSA. The CDR3 has 16 residues. V dropped 2 bases and J dropped 0 bases, with 14 bases sitting between them. Based on the CDR3 plus reference TRBV7-2 and TRBJ2-7, the full variable domain is GAGVSQSPSNKVTEKGKDVELRCDPISGHTALYWYRQSLGQGLEFLIYFQGNSAPDKSGLPSDRFSAERTGGSVSTLTIQRTQQEDSAVYLCASSLSTTSHSYEQYFGPGTRLTVT.